This TCR beta chain derives from a study of Ad26.COV2.S vaccination and SARS-CoV-2 variants. Overall study context: By the intramuscular route, Ad26.COV2.S was given once, or twice 56 days apart.

Study outcomes and limitations: The analyses of TCR breadth and depth may have understated the size of total T cell responses. Vaccine and placebo recipients had similar non-spike TCR breadth.

Treatment of the sample: around 19 received Ad26.COV2.S at low or high dose, single or two shots; roughly five received placebo; per-sample allocation not given. The samples date from day 63 after the first vaccine or placebo injection. An Ad26 vector that expressed Wuhan-strain SARS-CoV-2 spike constituted the vaccine. The count of this clone is one. Its antigen is not known. Sequencing used immunoSEQ multiplex PCR; TCRdb keeps in-frame clones, though not all of them. The sample lists 300,000 to 500,000 clones; about 88% were seen once. This receptor was obtained from a person between 18 and 60 years old who received the Ad26.COV2.S COVID-19 vaccine or a placebo. The input for sequencing was peripheral blood, taken in a trial of Ad26.COV2.S vaccine versus placebo.

The CDR3, as DNA: TGCAGCGCTGGAGGTACGACAAGCACAGATACGCAGTATTTT. Its translation is CSAGGTTSTDTQYF. The chain joins TRBV29-1 to TRBJ2-3; D may be TRBD2 (5 bases). V gave up 7 bases and J gave up 0 bases, with 14 bases separating them. The germline V gene encodes CDR1 SQVTM and CDR2 ANQGSEA. The CDR3 loop spans 14 amino acids.